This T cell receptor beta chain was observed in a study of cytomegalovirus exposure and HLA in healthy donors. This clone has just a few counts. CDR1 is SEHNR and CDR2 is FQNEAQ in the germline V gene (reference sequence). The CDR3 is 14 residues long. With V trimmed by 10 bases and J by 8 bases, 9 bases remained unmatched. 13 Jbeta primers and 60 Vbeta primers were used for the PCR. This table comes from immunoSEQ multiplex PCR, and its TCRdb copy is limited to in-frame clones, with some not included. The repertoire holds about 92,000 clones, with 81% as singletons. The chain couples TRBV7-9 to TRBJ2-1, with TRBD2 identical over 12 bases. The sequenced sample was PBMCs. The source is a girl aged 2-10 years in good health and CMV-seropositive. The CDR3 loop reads CATSSGRARDEQFF. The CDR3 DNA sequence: TGTGCCACCTCTAGCGGGAGGGCCCGGGATGAGCAGTTCTTC.